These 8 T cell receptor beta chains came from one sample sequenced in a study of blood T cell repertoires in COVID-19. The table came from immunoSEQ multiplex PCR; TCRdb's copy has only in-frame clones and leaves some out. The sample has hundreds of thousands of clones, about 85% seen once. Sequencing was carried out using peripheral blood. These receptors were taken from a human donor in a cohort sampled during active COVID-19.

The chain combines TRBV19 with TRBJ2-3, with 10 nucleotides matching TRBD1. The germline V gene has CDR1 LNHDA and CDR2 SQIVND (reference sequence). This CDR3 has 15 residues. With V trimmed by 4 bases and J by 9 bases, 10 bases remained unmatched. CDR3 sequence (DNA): TGTGCCAGTAGTAGGGGGACAGGGGTAATGTCGACGCAGTATTTT. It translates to CASSRGTGVMSTQYF.

The CDR3 bases are TGCGCCAGCAGCCTAGGACAGGGAAGCTACGAGCAGTACTTC. Translated: CASSLGQGSYEQYF. The chain employs TRBV5-1 and TRBJ2-7, with TRBD1 identical over 8 bases. The CDR3 loop spans 14 amino acids. Looked up from germline, CDR1 is SGHRS and CDR2 is YFSETQ. Germline trimming cut 4 bases from V and 3 bases from J; bases unmatched to any gene: 6.

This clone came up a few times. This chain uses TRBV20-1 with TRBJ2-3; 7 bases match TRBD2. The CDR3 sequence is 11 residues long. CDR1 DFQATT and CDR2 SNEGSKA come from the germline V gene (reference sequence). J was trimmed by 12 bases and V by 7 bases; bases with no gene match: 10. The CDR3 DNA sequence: TGCAGTGGAAAAGAGCGGGACTCACAGTATTTT. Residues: CSGKERDSQYF.

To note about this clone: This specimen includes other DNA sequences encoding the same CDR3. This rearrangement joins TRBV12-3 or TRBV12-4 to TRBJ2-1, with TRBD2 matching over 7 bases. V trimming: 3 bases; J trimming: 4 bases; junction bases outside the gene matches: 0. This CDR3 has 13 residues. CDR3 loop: CASSLGLYNEQFF. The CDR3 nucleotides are TGTGCCAGCAGTTTGGGACTATACAATGAGCAGTTCTTC.

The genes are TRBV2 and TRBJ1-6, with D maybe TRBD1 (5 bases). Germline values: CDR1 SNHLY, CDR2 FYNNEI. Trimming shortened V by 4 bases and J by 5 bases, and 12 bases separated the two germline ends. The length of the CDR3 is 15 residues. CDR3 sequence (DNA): TGTGCCAGCAGTGTCCTCTGGGGGGATAATTCACCCCTCCACTTT. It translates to CASSVLWGDNSPLHF.

CDR3 loop: CASREDRGRGEQFF. DNA of the CDR3: TGTGCCAGCAGAGAAGACCGGGGCAGGGGTGAGCAGTTCTTC. The V call is TRBV27, the J call TRBJ2-1, with D tentatively TRBD1 (6 bases). CDR1 is MNHEY and CDR2 is SMNVEV in the germline V gene (reference sequence). Trimming removed 6 bases at V and 9 bases at J, with 18 bases between. The CDR3 consists of 14 residues.

CDR3 DNA sequence: TGTGCCAACAGCTATCTACGGGATCAGCCCCAGCATTTT. The encoded protein is CANSYLRDQPQHF. V usage is TRBV12-3 or TRBV12-4 and J usage is TRBJ1-5, with unresolved D. V was pared by 10 bases and J by 5 bases, with 15 bases between. The CDR3 is 13 residues long.

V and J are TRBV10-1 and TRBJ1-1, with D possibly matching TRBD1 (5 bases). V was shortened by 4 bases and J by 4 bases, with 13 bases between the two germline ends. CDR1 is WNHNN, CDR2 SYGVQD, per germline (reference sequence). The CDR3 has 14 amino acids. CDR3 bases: TGCGCCAGCAGTGTCCTTCGGGGGGGCACTGAAGCTTTCTTT. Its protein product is CASSVLRGGTEAFF.